Presented here are 12 T cell receptor beta chains from one specimen sequenced in a study of shared clonotypes between healthy human individuals. TCRdb's table, derived via immunoSEQ multiplex PCR, lists solely in-frame clones and lacks some. The repertoire holds over a million clones, with around three quarters as singletons. The sequenced sample was memory CD4+ T cells from PBMCs. The subset denotes: CD45RA-negative fraction. The source of these receptors is a man aged 18 to 30 in good health. Some clones in this sample may be carry-over from other donors' samples.

This chain links TRBV11-2 with TRBJ2-1; D is unresolved. CDR3 length: 13 amino acids. Germline V gives CDR1 SGHAT, CDR2 FQNNGV. V was cut by 1 base and J by 9 bases, with 10 bases left in between. CDR3 sequence (DNA): TGTGCCAGCAGCTTAGTTCGGGTTGGTGAGCAGTTCTTC. Translated: CASSLVRVGEQFF.

The table lists this clone with a few counts. The V gene is TRBV5-1, the J gene TRBJ2-1; D not resolved. There are 13 residues in the CDR3. V lost 0 bases and J lost 6, with 7 bases in between. Germline V gene sequence: CDR1 SGHRS, CDR2 YFSETQ. CDR3 DNA: TGCGCCAGCAGCTTGGAAAGCCCCAATGAGCAGTTCTTC. Translated: CASSLESPNEQFF.

The rearrangement links TRBV5-1 to TRBJ2-7; 7 nucleotides line up with TRBD1. The germline CDR1 and CDR2 sequences are SGHRS and YFSETQ. Unmatched junction bases numbered 15, after V lost 3 bases and J lost 6 bases. There are 16 residues in the CDR3. Here the CDR3 reads CASSSLTGQATSEQYF. Written as DNA, the CDR3 is TGCGCCAGCAGCTCGCTAACAGGACAGGCCACCTCCGAGCAGTACTTC.

V is TRBV27 and J is TRBJ2-1, with TRBD1 identical over 11 bases. The CDR3 spans 13 residues. J gave up 14 bases and V 6 bases, and 9 bases lay outside the gene matches. Germline CDR1 and CDR2: MNHEY and SMNVEV (reference sequence). The CDR3 reads CASRYNLGQGEFF. The CDR3 DNA reads TGTGCCAGCAGATACAACCTGGGACAGGGGGAGTTCTTC.

The V and J genes are TRBV19 and TRBJ2-6, with D maybe TRBD2 (6 bases). The germline V gene encodes CDR1 LNHDA and CDR2 SQIVND (reference sequence). This CDR3 comprises 17 residues. Deletions cut 5 bases from V and 0 bases from J, with 14 bases between. The CDR3 here is CASSSPGLVSGANVLTF. CDR3 nucleotides: TGTGCCAGTAGTTCCCCGGGACTGGTCTCTGGGGCCAACGTCCTGACTTTC.

The chain has TRBV5-1 and TRBJ2-7, with D possibly called TRBD1 or TRBD2 (5 bases each). The germline V gene has CDR1 SGHRS and CDR2 YFSETQ. V lost 0 bases and J 0 bases, leaving 10 bases between the germline ends. The CDR3 has 15 amino acids. The CDR3 DNA reads TGCGCCAGCAGCTTGGGAGGGGCAATCTCCTACGAGCAGTACTTC. It specifies CASSLGGAISYEQYF.

This clone has more than one count but fewer than ten. This rearrangement joins TRBV16 to TRBJ1-5; D remains unclear. The CDR3 is 15 amino acids. V dropped 6 bases and J dropped 1 base, with 13 bases sitting between them. CDR1 and CDR2 from the germline V gene are KGHSY and FQNENV. This CDR3 is CASRPLAESNQPQHF. The CDR3 region has the DNA TGTGCCAGCAGACCCCTGGCAGAGAGCAATCAGCCCCAGCATTTT.

The CDR3 nucleotides read TGTGCCACCAGCAGGGGCGGTAGTGAGACCCAGTACTTC. This sequence encodes CATSRGGSETQYF. The chain combines TRBV15 with TRBJ2-5; D not certain. CDR1 and CDR2 from the germline V gene are LNHNV and YYDKDF (reference sequence). V dropped 3 bases and J dropped 5 bases, with 10 bases sitting between them. This CDR3 is built from 13 residues.

The genes are TRBV11-3 and TRBJ1-1; no firm D call. CDR1 SGHNT and CDR2 YENEEA come from the germline V gene. V was shortened by 1 base and J by 4 bases, with 19 bases between the two germline ends. The CDR3 extends over 17 amino acids. CDR3: CASSLVRREVGSTEAFF. The CDR3 bases are TGTGCCAGCAGCTTAGTTCGGAGGGAGGTGGGGTCCACTGAAGCTTTCTTT.

Only one count was recorded for this clone. Mismatch with germline at one junction end may stem from a read error. The chain carries TRBV11-3 and TRBJ2-2; D not certain. The length of the CDR3 is 14 residues. From germline, CDR1 is SGHNT and CDR2 YENEEA. CDR3 DNA sequence: TGTGCGAGCAGTCAGGAGCCGAACACCGGGGAGCTGTTTTTT. Protein: CASSQEPNTGELFF.

This clone was detected once. The gene calls are TRBV9 and TRBJ2-1; D is perhaps TRBD2 (6 bases). The CDR3 runs to 16 residues. The V gene's germline CDR1 is SGDLS and CDR2 YYNGEE. V lost 0 bases and J lost 0, with 10 bases in between. The CDR3 coding sequence is TGTGCCAGCAGCGTAGGAAGGAGGGGCTCCTACAATGAGCAGTTCTTC. Protein product: CASSVGRRGSYNEQFF.

The chain joins TRBV7-3 to TRBJ2-5; D tentatively reads TRBD1 or TRBD2 (5 bases each). From germline, CDR1 is SGHTA and CDR2 FQGTGA. The CDR3 is 17 amino acids. The V end was cut by 5 bases, the J end by 7 bases, with 26 bases between. The CDR3 here is CASSGPGMHGTLRTQYF. CDR3 DNA: TGTGCCAGCAGCGGACCCGGAATGCACGGGACGTTGAGGACCCAGTACTTC.